A selection of T cell receptor beta chains follows, all from one sample in a study of blood T cell repertoires in COVID-19. Produced via immunoSEQ multiplex PCR; TCRdb's table is partial and in-frame only. The data contain some 220,000 clones, around 86% of them singletons. The sequencing input was peripheral blood. The source is a woman between 65 and 79 years old with COVID-19, enrolled during active disease. Both conserved end residues are part of each CDR3. Fields, in order: CDR3 DNA, CDR3 protein, V gene, clone size, J gene, D gene. A D gene is named only where the DNA matches it firmly. The listing skips clone size in some rows; elsewhere it reads once, few, many or a size class.

TGTGCCAGCAGTGTTGGGACAGGGCGGGCTTTCTTT,CASSVGTGRAFF,TRBV12-3/TRBV12-4,NA,TRBJ1-1,TRBD1
TGTGCCAGCAGCTTGCGTCTAGCGGGAATCTCTGAGCAGTTCTTC,CASSLRLAGISEQFF,TRBV5-4,NA,TRBJ2-1,TRBD2
TGCGCCAGCAGGCGAACACAGGGGGCGGGGGAGCAGTACTTC,CASRRTQGAGEQYF,TRBV4-3,NA,TRBJ2-7,TRBD1
TGTGCCAGCAGCTTAGAAGGGAGGCACTACGAGCAGTACTTC,CASSLEGRHYEQYF,TRBV7-8,once,TRBJ2-7,NA
TGTGCCAGCAGCTTAGTGTTGGCAGAACGCTCTGGAAACACCATATATTTT,CASSLVLAERSGNTIYF,TRBV11-2,NA,TRBJ1-3,NA
TGTGCCAGCATACGGTTGGCGGGGTTGAATTCACCCCTCCACTTT,CASIRLAGLNSPLHF,TRBV21-1,NA,TRBJ1-6,NA
TGTGCCAGCAGTACCGGGACAGGGCTCGAGCAGTACTTC,CASSTGTGLEQYF,TRBV12-3/TRBV12-4,NA,TRBJ2-7,TRBD1
TGTGCCAGTAGGCGGTTATCCTCTGAAGCTTTCTTT,CASRRLSSEAFF,TRBV19,many,TRBJ1-1,NA
TGTGCCAGCAGCTCCCGGACAGGCGCAGGCACTGAAGCTTTCTTT,CASSSRTGAGTEAFF,TRBV9,few,TRBJ1-1,TRBD1
TGCGCCAGCAGCCACCGGACTAGCACAGATACGCAGTATTTT,CASSHRTSTDTQYF,TRBV4-3,NA,TRBJ2-3,NA
TGTGCCTGGACCAAGAGCAGGGCCCACTTTCGGACGCAGTATTTT,CAWTKSRAHFRTQYF,TRBV30,NA,TRBJ2-3,NA
TGCAGCGGGTGGACAGGGAATGGAAACACCATATATTTT,CSGWTGNGNTIYF,TRBV29-1,NA,TRBJ1-3,TRBD1
TGTGCCAGCAGCCAAGTTAGGTTAGCGGGAGGGCGGGAAGAGACCCAGTACTTC,CASSQVRLAGGREETQYF,TRBV3-1/TRBV3-2,NA,TRBJ2-5,TRBD2
TGTGCCAGCAGCTCGGGACAAATCCCAGATACGCAGTATTTT,CASSSGQIPDTQYF,TRBV7-2,NA,TRBJ2-3,NA
TGTGCCAGCAGTTATCGTCTAGCGGGAGAGGGGGAGCTGTTTTTT,CASSYRLAGEGELFF,TRBV6-6,NA,TRBJ2-2,TRBD2
TGTGCCAGCAGTTCGCCTTCACAGGGGTACAGCTCCTACGAGCAGTACTTC,CASSSPSQGYSSYEQYF,TRBV28,NA,TRBJ2-7,TRBD1
TGTGCCAGCAGCTTATTGGGGACAGGGAGAAACTCACCCCTCCACTTT,CASSLLGTGRNSPLHF,TRBV11-2,NA,TRBJ1-6,TRBD1
TGCAGCGTGCAGGGCCTGAGCAGCGGGAGGGTCGACGAGCAGTACTTC,CSVQGLSSGRVDEQYF,TRBV29-1,NA,TRBJ2-7,TRBD2
TGTGCCAGCAGCCCACAGACAGTTAACTATGGCTACACCTTC,CASSPQTVNYGYTF,TRBV21-1,once,TRBJ1-2,NA
TGTGCCAGCATAGAAGAACCGGATTCACCCCTCCACTTT,CASIEEPDSPLHF,TRBV2,NA,TRBJ1-6,NA
TGCAGTGCTAAGCTTACGCCAGAAGCTTTCTTT,CSAKLTPEAFF,TRBV20-1,NA,TRBJ1-1,NA
TGTGCCAGCAAGAACTACAGGGGTCTGGACGAGCAGTACTTC,CASKNYRGLDEQYF,TRBV6-6,NA,TRBJ2-7,TRBD1
TGTGCCAGTAGTTTCCGACCTCCGGGACAGCATCAGCCCCAGCATTTT,CASSFRPPGQHQPQHF,TRBV19,NA,TRBJ1-5,TRBD1
TGTGCCAGTAGTCGGCAGGGAACCTACGAGCAGTACTTC,CASSRQGTYEQYF,TRBV19,NA,TRBJ2-7,NA
TGTGCCAGCTCACCCAGAGGGTTATGGGACACTGAAGCTTTCTTT,CASSPRGLWDTEAFF,TRBV18,NA,TRBJ1-1,NA
TGTGCCAGCAGTCTAGCAGGGGGCGCAGACTATGGCTACACCTTC,CASSLAGGADYGYTF,TRBV5-4,NA,TRBJ1-2,TRBD1
TGTGCAAGTCGCTTAGTGTGTGGGCACCGCCGGCGGGAGCTCTCCTACGAGCAGTACTTC,CASRLVCGHRRRELSYEQYF,TRBV12-2,NA,TRBJ2-7,NA
TGTGCCAGCAGTTTAAAGGGGTGGACTGAAGCTTTCTTT,CASSLKGWTEAFF,TRBV28,NA,TRBJ1-1,NA
TGTGCCAGCAGTCTAGTTTCGAGAGGGGGAGGGCACACAGATACGCAGTATTTT,CASSLVSRGGGHTDTQYF,TRBV27,NA,TRBJ2-3,NA
TGTGCCAGTAGTTCGTTTACAGGAAGCTCTGGAAACACCATATATTTT,CASSSFTGSSGNTIYF,TRBV19,once,TRBJ1-3,NA
TGTGCCAGCTCACCAGACAGGGCGGGCACCGGGGAGCTGTTTTTT,CASSPDRAGTGELFF,TRBV18,NA,TRBJ2-2,TRBD1
TGTGCCAGCAGCTTACCGAACGGGCAGCCCCAGCATTTT,CASSLPNGQPQHF,TRBV7-2,NA,TRBJ1-5,NA
TGTGCCAGCAGCCCCCGGACAGGGGGTGCAGCGACTGAAGCTTTCTTT,CASSPRTGGAATEAFF,TRBV5-8,NA,TRBJ1-1,TRBD1